This TCR beta chain was sequenced during a study of naive and memory T cell subsets. Findings of the study overall: TCR transcript changes with activation or differentiation may affect this RNA method.

Reverse transcription of blood and skin TCR RNA was primed at alpha and beta constant regions. Amplification of ligated cDNA took four PCR rounds with SP2 and nested alpha and beta constant primers. One entry per CDR3 protein results from TCRdb running MiXCR on the 5' RACE reads. This table has some 22,000 distinct CDR3 sequences, 4% to 5% appearing once. Whole-blood samples were less than 3 ml of peripheral blood from healthy adult volunteers. A UMI-containing oligonucleotide was joined by 3' ligation to the TCR cDNA template. Unsorted total RNA, roughly 1 to 1,100 ng, was DNase treated before reverse transcription. This clonotype was detected many times. The antigen remains unidentified. This TCR derives from a male donor in good health.

CDR3 protein: CSARDSKGPLKNQPQHF. The CDR3 DNA reads as TGCAGTGCTAGAGATAGTAAGGGCCCGCTGAAGAATCAGCCCCAGCATTTT. The chain links TRBV20-1 to TRBJ1-5; no firm D call. This CDR3 has 17 residues. The germline V and J ends were trimmed by 0 bases and 4 bases, with 19 bases remaining between them. Germline CDR1 is DFQATT and CDR2 is SNEGSKA (reference sequence).